Here is one T cell receptor beta chain with its context. This is likely a read error, given that the CDR3 carries no conserved phenylalanine or tryptophan at its end. The data are from a study of blood T cells in healthy people across ages. Using a J-beta primer mix together with a sample-barcoded 5' primer, a second PCR was run for about 6 to 12 cycles. MiXCR, applied by TCRdb to the 5' RACE reads, yields one record per CDR3 protein. The sample gives 800,000 to 950,000 distinct CDR3 sequences, 29% of which show up once; more than 8.5% is in the top ten. Trimming removed 6 bases at V and 0 bases at J, with 12 bases between. The CDR3 runs to 15 residues. This sample also belongs to another study, concerning T cells of mothers and their children. That source notes: Relative to unrelated pairs, biologically related mother-child dyads exhibited marginally greater, non-significant overlap.

The clonotype comes from a woman in her 40s in good health. The chain has TRBV12-3 or TRBV12-4 and TRBJ2-1, with D unresolved. Sequencing was done on a sample of blood. This CDR3 reads CASSPHTSSYNEQFC. Written as DNA, the CDR3 is TGTGCCAGCAGCCCTCATACGAGCTCCTACAATGAGCAGTTCTGC.